This TCR beta chain originates from a study of cytomegalovirus exposure and HLA in healthy donors. As concerns this clone: Its antigen is not known.

PCR used 60 Vbeta primers and 13 Jbeta primers. Using immunoSEQ multiplex PCR, the repertoire was profiled, and TCRdb retains in-frame clones only, with some absent. The sample records roughly 180,000 clones, less than 85% being singletons. Whole-study findings and limits: Presence/absence analyses assumed roughly uniform sequencing depth across donors.

V dropped 7 bases and J dropped 5 bases, with 18 bases sitting between them. Germline-derived CDR1 and CDR2 are MNHNS and SASEGT. The CDR3 sequence is 15 residues long. The receptor was derived from a girl aged 10-17 years in good health and CMV-seropositive. The V gene is TRBV6-1, the J gene TRBJ1-5, with D tentatively TRBD1 (6 bases). Source material: PBMCs. CDR3 in DNA: TGTGCCAGCACGATGGAGGGGGGGGCCCATCAGCCCCAGCATTTT. Its translation is CASTMEGGAHQPQHF.